The entry that follows covers one TCR beta chain sequence. This CDR3 contains 17 residues. J was trimmed by 0 bases and V by 0 bases; bases with no gene match: 8. Germline V gives CDR1 MGHRA, CDR2 YSYEKL. Data came from immunoSEQ multiplex PCR; TCRdb stores just in-frame clones and leaves some out. Of about 140,000 clones in the sample, approximately 81% were seen once. These data come from a study of blood T cell repertoires in COVID-19. The rearrangement joins TRBV4-1 to TRBJ2-7; 7 bases are a match to TRBD1. The receptor was derived from a human donor in a cohort sampled during active COVID-19. The sequencing sample was made of peripheral blood. CDR3: CASSQEGATGTSYEQYF. CDR3 coding DNA: TGCGCCAGCAGCCAAGAAGGAGCGACAGGGACCTCCTACGAGCAGTACTTC.